The next 18 T cell receptor beta chains were all read from a single sample in a study of glioma-infiltrating T cells after dendritic cell vaccination. The protocol was immunoSEQ multiplex PCR, while the TCRdb copy is restricted to in-frame clones and leaves out a portion. The sample comprises more than 85,000 clones, about 84% of which are singletons, and under 3% rests with the top ten. Sequences were derived from blood, sampled before dendritic cell vaccination. The receptors here all came from a human donor with glioblastoma.

The CDR3 bases are TGTGCCAGCAGTTACATCGACAGGGTTAGGGAGACCCAGTACTTC. Amino acids: CASSYIDRVRETQYF. This sequence joins TRBV6-5 and TRBJ2-5, with TRBD1 matching over 7 bases. Germline trimming cut 2 bases from V and 5 bases from J; bases unmatched to any gene: 8. Germline loops: CDR1 MNHEY, CDR2 SVGAGI. CDR3 size: 15 residues.

The chain joins TRBV5-5 to TRBJ2-7, with 11 bases lining up with TRBD2. CDR1 and CDR2 (germline): SGHKS, YYEKEE (reference sequence). Trimming removed 5 bases from V and 2 bases from J; junction bases left unmatched: 9. This CDR3 has 16 residues. As DNA, the CDR3 is TGTGCCAGCAGTTCGCCTCTAGCGGGAGGACCCTACGAGCAGTACTTC. Translated, it gives CASSSPLAGGPYEQYF.

The CDR3 sequence: CASSLAGGVSNSPLHF. In DNA, the CDR3 is TGCGCCAGCAGCTTGGCCGGGGGGGTTAGTAATTCACCCCTCCACTTT. The rearrangement joins TRBV5-1 to TRBJ1-6; weak D call: TRBD1 (5 bases). The germline gives CDR1 SGHRS, CDR2 YFSETQ. The CDR3 runs 16 residues. V was cut by 0 bases and J by 6 bases, with 13 bases left in between.

The V gene is TRBV2, the J gene TRBJ2-5; 7 bases fit TRBD1. Germline V gene data show CDR1 as SNHLY and CDR2 as FYNNEI. J was trimmed by 1 base and V by 2 bases; bases with no gene match: 4. The CDR3 has 15 amino acids. The CDR3 sequence is CASSEPRDSQETQYF. CDR3 DNA sequence: TGTGCCAGCAGTGAACCCCGGGACAGCCAAGAGACCCAGTACTTC.

V usage is TRBV28 and J usage is TRBJ2-7, with D perhaps TRBD2 (9 bases). The V and J ends lost 10 bases and 5 bases respectively, with 21 bases between them. Germline V lookup: CDR1 MDHEN, CDR2 SYDVKM. This CDR3 has 14 amino acids. CDR3 DNA: TGTGCCATCTCAGGGGGCGGGAGGGCCAACGAGCAGTACTTC. It is translated as CAISGGGRANEQYF.

This clone occurred a few times. The chain links TRBV7-6 to TRBJ1-3; D remains unclear. Germline CDR1 and CDR2: SGHVS and FNYEAQ. V lost 6 bases and J 0 bases, leaving 6 bases between the germline ends. CDR3 length: 13 residues. CDR3 residues: CASSSSSGNTIYF. The DNA for the CDR3 is TGTGCCAGCAGTTCTAGCTCTGGAAACACCATATATTTT.

J is TRBJ1-2 and V is TRBV30; D is ambiguous. CDR3 size: 19 residues. V lost 2 bases, J lost 4 bases, and 29 bases lay in between. Germline V lookup: CDR1 GTSNPN, CDR2 SVGIG (reference sequence). As DNA, the CDR3 is TGTGCCTGGAGTAAATTTTTATCGAGGGCAAAGGGTCTCGGCTATGGCTACACCTTC. Protein sequence: CAWSKFLSRAKGLGYGYTF.

The V call is TRBV11-2, the J call TRBJ2-1, with 11 bases identical to TRBD2. V lost 1 base, J lost 6 bases, and 5 bases stayed unmatched. The CDR3 covers 16 residues. Germline V gene sequence: CDR1 SGHAT, CDR2 FQNNGV. The CDR3 loop reads CASSLVAGGRRNEQFF. The CDR3 nucleotides are TGTGCCAGCAGCTTAGTAGCGGGAGGGCGTCGCAATGAGCAGTTCTTC. Full variable domain (rest looked up from reference TRBV11-2 and TRBJ2-1): EAGVAQSPRYKIIEKRQSVAFWCNPISGHATLYWYQQILGQGPKLLIQFQNNGVVDDSQLPKDRFSAERLKGVDSTLKIQPAKLEDSAVYLCASSLVAGGRRNEQFFGPGTRLTVL.

The V gene is TRBV15, the J gene TRBJ2-5, with no clear D. The CDR3 has 15 residues. With 2 bases removed from V and 2 bases from J, the gap between germline ends came to 12 bases. Germline V gene lookup returns CDR1 LNHNV and CDR2 YYDKDF (reference sequence). The DNA for the CDR3 is TGTGCCACCAGCAGACGCACCGGTCCGCAAGAGACCCAGTACTTC. It yields the protein CATSRRTGPQETQYF.

This sequence joins TRBV6-5 and TRBJ1-1; 7 nucleotides align to TRBD1. Germline V lookup: CDR1 MNHEY, CDR2 SVGAGI. The CDR3 spans 14 residues. Losses at the gene ends were 6 bases for V and 3 bases for J; bases not matched to a gene: 7. The CDR3 coding sequence is TGTGCCAGCAGAAGGGACAGAATAGACACTGAAGCTTTCTTT. Translated, it gives CASRRDRIDTEAFF.

This clone was observed once. The chain combines TRBV5-4 with TRBJ1-2; D gene ambiguous. The CDR3 spans 14 residues. The germline V gene encodes CDR1 SGHNT and CDR2 YYREEE (reference sequence). Trimming cost V 1 base and J 4 bases, with 11 bases left between them. The CDR3 DNA is TGTGCCAGCAGCTTGAGCGGCGGTTTCTATGGCTACACCTTC. As protein: CASSLSGGFYGYTF.

V is TRBV9 and J is TRBJ2-3; 9 bases align to TRBD2. Looked up from germline, CDR1 is SGDLS and CDR2 is YYNGEE. With V trimmed by 2 bases and J by 6 bases, 7 bases remained unmatched. The CDR3 covers 15 residues. DNA for the CDR3: TGTGCCAGCAGCGTCCGCGGGGGGGATTGGGATACGCAGTATTTT. Translation: CASSVRGGDWDTQYF.

The chain links TRBV9 to TRBJ2-7; no reliable D call. Germline CDR1 reads SGDLS; CDR2 reads YYNGEE. The CDR3 extends over 13 amino acids. The V and J ends lost 3 bases and 2 bases respectively, with 9 bases between them. CDR3 amino acids: CASSDGSTYEQYF. CDR3 sequence (DNA): TGTGCCAGCAGCGACGGGTCCACCTACGAGCAGTACTTC.

This clone was seen just once. J is TRBJ1-5 and V is TRBV6-6, with D unclear. The V end was cut by 6 bases, the J end by 2 bases, with 11 bases between. Per germline, CDR1 MNHNY and CDR2 SVGAGI (reference sequence). The CDR3 is made up of 14 amino acids. The CDR3 nucleotides are TGTGCCAGCAGCACCCTCGGGGGCAATCAGCCCCAGCATTTT. This translates into CASSTLGGNQPQHF.

This chain connects TRBV27 to TRBJ1-5, with 8 bases aligning to TRBD1. Germline CDR1 MNHEY, CDR2 SMNVEV (reference sequence). V lost 2 bases, J lost 4 bases, and 4 bases stayed unmatched. The CDR3 sequence is 15 residues long. The DNA for the CDR3 is TGTGCCAGCAGTTTAGGACAGGGACAGAATCAGCCCCAGCATTTT. Its translation: CASSLGQGQNQPQHF.

The chain joins TRBV7-8 to TRBJ1-5; perhaps TRBD1 as D (6 bases). CDR1 is SGHVS, CDR2 FQNEAQ, per germline. CDR3 length: 16 residues. Trimming stripped 5 bases from V and 4 bases from J, with 18 bases between. DNA of the CDR3: TGTGCCAGCAGCACCGCCGAGGGGGGGCTAAATCAGCCCCAGCATTTT. Its translation: CASSTAEGGLNQPQHF. Full variable domain (remainder filled in from reference TRBV7-8 and TRBJ1-5): GAGVSQSPRYKVAKRGQDVALRCDPISGHVSLFWYQQALGQGPEFLTYFQNEAQLDKSGLPSDRFFAERPEGSVSTLKIQRTQQEDSAVYLCASSTAEGGLNQPQHFGDGTRLSIL.

The rearrangement uses TRBV7-2 and TRBJ2-1; 10 nucleotides match TRBD2. Germline V gene data show CDR1 as SGHTA and CDR2 as FQGNSA. The CDR3 is 18 amino acids. The V and J ends lost 0 bases and 5 bases, in that order; junction bases with no gene match: 10. The DNA for the CDR3 is TGTGCCAGCAGCTTAGCGCAGCGGGGGGGCAGGTTCAACAATGAGCAGTTCTTC. It codes for CASSLAQRGGRFNNEQFF.

The chain combines TRBV27 with TRBJ2-7, with D perhaps matching TRBD1 (6 bases). The CDR3 covers 13 residues. Deletions cut 4 bases from V and 3 bases from J, with 10 bases between. Germline CDR1 MNHEY, CDR2 SMNVEV (reference sequence). The CDR3 here is CASSYGQFYEQYF. For the CDR3, the DNA is TGTGCCAGCAGTTACGGACAGTTCTACGAGCAGTACTTC.